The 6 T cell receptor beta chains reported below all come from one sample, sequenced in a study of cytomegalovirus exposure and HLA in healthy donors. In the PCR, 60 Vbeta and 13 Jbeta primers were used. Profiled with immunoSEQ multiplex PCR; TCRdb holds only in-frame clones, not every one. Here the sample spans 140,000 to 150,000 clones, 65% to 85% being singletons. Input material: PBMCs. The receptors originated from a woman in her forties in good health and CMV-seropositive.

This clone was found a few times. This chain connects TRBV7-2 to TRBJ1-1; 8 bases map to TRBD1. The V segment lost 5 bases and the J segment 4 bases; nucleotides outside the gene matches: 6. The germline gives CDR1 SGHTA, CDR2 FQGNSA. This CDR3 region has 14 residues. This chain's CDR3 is CASSLVDRGTEAFF. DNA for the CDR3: TGTGCCAGCAGCCTAGTCGACAGGGGCACTGAAGCTTTCTTT.

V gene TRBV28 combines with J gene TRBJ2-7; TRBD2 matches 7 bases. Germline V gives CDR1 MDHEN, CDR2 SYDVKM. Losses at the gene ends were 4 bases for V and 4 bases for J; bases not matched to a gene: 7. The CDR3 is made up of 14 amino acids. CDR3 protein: CASSSTSVRYEQYF. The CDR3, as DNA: TGTGCCAGCAGTTCTACTAGCGTCAGGTACGAGCAGTACTTC.

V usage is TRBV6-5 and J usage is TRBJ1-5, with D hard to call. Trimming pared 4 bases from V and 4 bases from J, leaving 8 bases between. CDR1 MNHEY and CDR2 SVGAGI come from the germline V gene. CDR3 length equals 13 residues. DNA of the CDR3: TGTGCCAGCAGTTCGTATCGTAATCAGCCCCAGCATTTT. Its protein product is CASSSYRNQPQHF.

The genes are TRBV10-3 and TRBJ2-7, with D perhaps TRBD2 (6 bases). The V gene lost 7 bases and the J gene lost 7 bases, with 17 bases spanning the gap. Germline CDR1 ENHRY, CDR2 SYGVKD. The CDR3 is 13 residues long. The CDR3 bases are TGTGCCATCACCGCACAGGAGGGCTTGGAGCAGTACTTC. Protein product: CAITAQEGLEQYF.

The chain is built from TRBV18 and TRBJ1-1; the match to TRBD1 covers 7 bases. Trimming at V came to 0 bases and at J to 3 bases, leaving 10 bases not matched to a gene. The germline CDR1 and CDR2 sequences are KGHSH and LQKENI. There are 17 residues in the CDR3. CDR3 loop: CASSPPRSRQGDTEAFF. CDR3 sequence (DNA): TGTGCCAGCTCACCACCGAGGTCGAGGCAGGGGGACACTGAAGCTTTCTTT.

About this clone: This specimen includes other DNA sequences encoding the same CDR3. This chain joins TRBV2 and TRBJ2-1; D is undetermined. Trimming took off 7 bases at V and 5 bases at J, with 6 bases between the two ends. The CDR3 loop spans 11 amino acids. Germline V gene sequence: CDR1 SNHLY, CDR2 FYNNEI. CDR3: CASTQNNEQFF. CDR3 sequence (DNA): TGTGCCAGCACCCAAAACAATGAGCAGTTCTTC.